The present T cell receptor beta chain was sequenced within a study of CD8 T cells in ankylosing spondylitis. The germline gives CDR1 LGHDT, CDR2 YNNKEL (reference sequence). This CDR3 comprises 15 residues. V dropped 3 bases and J dropped 4 bases, with 13 bases sitting between them. Study-wide points: A TCR beta motif made of 7 to 9 highly homologous variants seemed typical of ankylosing spondylitis blood.

Scientists made TCR beta libraries using quantitative 5'-RACE with molecular barcodes. Each CDR3 protein gets one entry after TCRdb re-called the 5' RACE reads with MiXCR. The sample holds around 770,000 distinct CDR3 sequences, roughly 19% seen once. As concerns this clonotype: The antigen remains undetermined.

The specimen was blood, either unsorted or a sorted T cell fraction (not recorded which). The gene calls are TRBV3-1 and TRBJ2-1; perhaps TRBD2 as D (5 bases). The clonotype was recovered from a male donor with ankylosing spondylitis. The CDR3: CASSHRRRLYNEQFF. In DNA, the CDR3 is TGTGCCAGCAGCCACCGCAGGAGGCTGTACAATGAGCAGTTCTTC.